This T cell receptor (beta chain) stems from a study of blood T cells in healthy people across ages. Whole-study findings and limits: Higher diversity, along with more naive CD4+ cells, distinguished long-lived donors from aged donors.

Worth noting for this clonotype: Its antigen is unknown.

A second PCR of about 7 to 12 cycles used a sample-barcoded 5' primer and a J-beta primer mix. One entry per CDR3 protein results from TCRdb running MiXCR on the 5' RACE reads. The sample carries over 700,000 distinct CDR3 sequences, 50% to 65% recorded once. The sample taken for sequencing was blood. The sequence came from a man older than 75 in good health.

CDR3: CASSFYGGSGSYEQYF. CDR3 DNA: TGTGCCAGCAGTTTTTACGGAGGGTCGGGCTCCTACGAGCAGTACTTC. The gene calls are TRBV28 and TRBJ2-7; tentative D call: TRBD2 (6 bases). The CDR3 is made up of 16 amino acids. V lost 3 bases and J lost 0, with 15 bases in between. Per the germline V gene, CDR1 is MDHEN and CDR2 is SYDVKM.